The T cell receptor beta chain under discussion was sequenced for a study of blood T cell repertoires in COVID-19. Study context: Acute and convalescent COVID-19 samples came from the United States, Italy and Spain. The cDNA or gDNA used as material had been derived from T cells, B-cell-depleted T cells, or PBMCs.

As processed by the authors: Quantification of nucleated cells was approximated via reference gene primer amplification. Method: immunoSEQ multiplex PCR; TCRdb's copy keeps in-frame clones and lacks some. V and J calls and clone size are copied from that table; D and trimming were computed from the DNA. Among about 44,000 clones listed, 87% were seen once. The specimen was peripheral blood. This clonotype was sampled from a human donor in a cohort sampled during active COVID-19.

The CDR3 DNA reads as TGCGCCAGCAGCTTCGGAGATACGCAGTATTTT. Protein product: CASSFGDTQYF. This chain links TRBV5-1 with TRBJ2-3; D gene uncertain. CDR3 length: 11 amino acids. In germline, CDR1 is SGHRS, CDR2 YFSETQ. Trimming took 2 bases from V and 5 from J, leaving 3 bases between them. Using reference TRBV5-1 and TRBJ2-3 for the parts outside the CDR3, the full variable domain is KAGVTQTPRYLIKTRGQQVTLSCSPISGHRSVSWYQQTPGQGLQFLFEYFSETQRNKGNFPGRFSGRQFSNSRSEMNVSTLELGDSALYLCASSFGDTQYFGPGTRLTVL.